This T cell receptor beta chain emerged from a study of T-cell memory formation after mild COVID-19. Study as a whole: TCR clusters were mostly donor specific. Findings and caveats of the study: Later expanders leaned CD4+, whereas day 15 to 85 contracting clones were balanced CD4/CD8.

MiXCR was run by TCRdb on the 5' RACE reads, yielding one entry per CDR3 protein. Of under 250,000 distinct CDR3 sequences in the sample, just over 15% were seen once. CDR3 length: 13 amino acids. Germline CDR1 SSHAT, CDR2 FNYEAQ (reference sequence). Trimming cost V 5 bases and J 14 bases; bases outside gene matches: 9. Only a few counts were recorded for this clonotype. Its antigen is currently unknown. V is TRBV7-7 and J is TRBJ2-1; TRBD1 matches 10 bases. Sequenced sample: PBMCs or a T cell subset sorted from them (not recorded which). This receptor was identified in an adult woman who had mild COVID-19 (a few samples of this study predate the infection). Cell type and time point are not known. CDR3 coding DNA: TGTGCCAGCAGCCTAGACCCGGGACAGGGGAAGTTCTTC. This gives the protein CASSLDPGQGKFF.